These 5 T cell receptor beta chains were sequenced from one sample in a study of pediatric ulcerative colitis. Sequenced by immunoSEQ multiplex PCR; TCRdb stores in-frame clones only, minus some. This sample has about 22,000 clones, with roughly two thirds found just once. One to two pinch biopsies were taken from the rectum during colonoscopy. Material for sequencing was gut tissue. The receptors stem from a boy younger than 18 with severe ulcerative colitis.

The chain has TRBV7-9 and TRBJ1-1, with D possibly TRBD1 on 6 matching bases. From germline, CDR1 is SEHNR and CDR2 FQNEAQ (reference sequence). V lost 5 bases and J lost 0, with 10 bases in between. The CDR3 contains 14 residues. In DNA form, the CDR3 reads TGTGCCAGCAGCCCTAGGGGGGTGAACACTGAAGCTTTCTTT. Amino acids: CASSPRGVNTEAFF.

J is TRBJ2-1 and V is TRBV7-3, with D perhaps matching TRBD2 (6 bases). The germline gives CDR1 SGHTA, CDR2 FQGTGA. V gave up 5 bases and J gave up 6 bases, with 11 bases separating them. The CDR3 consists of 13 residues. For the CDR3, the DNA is TGTGCCAGCAGCCCACCGGGGGTCAATGAGCAGTTCTTC. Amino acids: CASSPPGVNEQFF.

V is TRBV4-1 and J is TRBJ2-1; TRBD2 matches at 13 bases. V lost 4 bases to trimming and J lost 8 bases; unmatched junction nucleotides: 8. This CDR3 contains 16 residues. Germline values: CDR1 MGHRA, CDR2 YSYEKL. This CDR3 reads CASSRTGTSGDDEQFF. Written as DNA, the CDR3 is TGCGCCAGCAGCCGTACCGGGACTAGCGGGGACGATGAGCAGTTCTTC.

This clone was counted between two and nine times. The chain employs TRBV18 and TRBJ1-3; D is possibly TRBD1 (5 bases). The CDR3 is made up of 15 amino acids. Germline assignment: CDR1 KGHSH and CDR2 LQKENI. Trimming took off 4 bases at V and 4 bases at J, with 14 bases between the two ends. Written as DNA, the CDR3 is TGTGCCAGCTCACGGGACCAACTGGGCGGAAACACCATATATTTT. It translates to CASSRDQLGGNTIYF.

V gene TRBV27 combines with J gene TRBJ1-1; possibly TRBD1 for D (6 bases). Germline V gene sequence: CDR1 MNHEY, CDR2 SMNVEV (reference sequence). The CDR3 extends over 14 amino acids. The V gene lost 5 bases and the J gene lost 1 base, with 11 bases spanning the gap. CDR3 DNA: TGTGCCAGCAGTCCCCTACAGGGGAACACTGAAGCTTTCTTT. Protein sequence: CASSPLQGNTEAFF.